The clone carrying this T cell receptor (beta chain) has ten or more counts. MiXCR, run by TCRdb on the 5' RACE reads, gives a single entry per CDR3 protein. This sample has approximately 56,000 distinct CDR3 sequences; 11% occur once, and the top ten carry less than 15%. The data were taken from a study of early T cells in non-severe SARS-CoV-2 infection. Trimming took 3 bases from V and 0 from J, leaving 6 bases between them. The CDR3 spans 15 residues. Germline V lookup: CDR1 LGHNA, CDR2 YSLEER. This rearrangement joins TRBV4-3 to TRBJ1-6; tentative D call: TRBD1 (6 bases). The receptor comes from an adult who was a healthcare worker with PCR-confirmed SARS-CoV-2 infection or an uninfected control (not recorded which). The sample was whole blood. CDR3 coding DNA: TGCGCCAGCAGCCAGGACAGCTCCTATAATTCACCCCTCCACTTT. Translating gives CASSQDSSYNSPLHF.